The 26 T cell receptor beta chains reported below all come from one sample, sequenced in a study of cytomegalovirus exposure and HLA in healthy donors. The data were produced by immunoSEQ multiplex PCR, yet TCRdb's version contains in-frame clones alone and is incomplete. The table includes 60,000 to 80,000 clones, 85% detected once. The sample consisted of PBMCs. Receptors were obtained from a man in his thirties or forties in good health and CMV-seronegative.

Here the CDR3 DNA reads TGTGCCAGCAGTGAAGGGGGACAGGGGGGCACTGAAGCTTTCTTT. Translation: CASSEGGQGGTEAFF. The chain combines TRBV6-1 with TRBJ1-1, with 11 nucleotides matching TRBD1. This CDR3 comprises 15 residues. The J segment lost 4 bases and the V segment lost 1 base, leaving 2 bases of the junction unmatched. Germline-derived CDR1 and CDR2 are MNHNS and SASEGT.

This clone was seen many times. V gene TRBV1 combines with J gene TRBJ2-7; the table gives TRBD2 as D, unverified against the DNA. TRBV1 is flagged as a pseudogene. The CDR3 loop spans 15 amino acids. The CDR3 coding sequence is TGCACCAGCAGCCAAGATCTAGCGGGGGCCTACGAGCAGTACGTC. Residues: CTSSQDLAGAYEQYV.

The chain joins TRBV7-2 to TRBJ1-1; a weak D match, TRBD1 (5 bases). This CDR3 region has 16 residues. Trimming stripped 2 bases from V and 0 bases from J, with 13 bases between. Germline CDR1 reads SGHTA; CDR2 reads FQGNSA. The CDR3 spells CASSLQGLGMNTEAFF. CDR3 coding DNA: TGTGCCAGCAGCTTACAGGGTCTTGGTATGAACACTGAAGCTTTCTTT.

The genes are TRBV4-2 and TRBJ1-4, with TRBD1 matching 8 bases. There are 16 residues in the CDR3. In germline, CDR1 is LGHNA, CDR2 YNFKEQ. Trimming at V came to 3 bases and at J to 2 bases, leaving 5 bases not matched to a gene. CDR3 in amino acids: CASSHIQGGTNEKLFF. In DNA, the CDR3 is TGTGCCAGCAGCCACATACAGGGGGGCACTAATGAAAAACTGTTTTTT.

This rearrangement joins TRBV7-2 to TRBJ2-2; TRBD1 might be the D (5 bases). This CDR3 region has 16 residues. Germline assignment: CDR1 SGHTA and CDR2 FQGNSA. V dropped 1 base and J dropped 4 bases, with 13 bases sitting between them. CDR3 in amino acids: CASSLDAGARTGELFF. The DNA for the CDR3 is TGTGCCAGCAGCTTAGACGCTGGGGCCCGCACCGGGGAGCTGTTTTTT. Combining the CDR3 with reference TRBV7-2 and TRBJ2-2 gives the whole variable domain GAGVSQSPSNKVTEKGKDVELRCDPISGHTALYWYRQSLGQGLEFLIYFQGNSAPDKSGLPSDRFSAERTGGSVSTLTIQRTQQEDSAVYLCASSLDAGARTGELFFGEGSRLTVL.

The DNA of the CDR3 is TGCGCCAGCAGCCCACGGGGGGAAAATGAAAAACTGTTTTTT. As protein: CASSPRGENEKLFF. This chain links TRBV5-1 with TRBJ1-4, with a possible D match to TRBD1 (5 bases). V lost 4 bases, J lost 5 bases, and 12 bases lay in between. The CDR3 is 14 residues long. Germline V CDR1 and CDR2: SGHRS, YFSETQ.

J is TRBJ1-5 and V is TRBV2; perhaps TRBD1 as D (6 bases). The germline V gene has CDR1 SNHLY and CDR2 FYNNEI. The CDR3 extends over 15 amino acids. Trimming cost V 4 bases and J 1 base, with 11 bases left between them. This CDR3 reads CASSGGPTSNQPQHF. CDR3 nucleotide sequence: TGTGCCAGCAGTGGGGGGCCCACCAGCAATCAGCCCCAGCATTTT. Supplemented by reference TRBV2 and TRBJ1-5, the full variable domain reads EPEVTQTPSHQVTQMGQEVILRCVPISNHLYFYWYRQILGQKVEFLVSFYNNEISEKSEIFDDQFSVERPDGSNFTLKIRSTKLEDSAMYFCASSGGPTSNQPQHFGDGTRLSIL.

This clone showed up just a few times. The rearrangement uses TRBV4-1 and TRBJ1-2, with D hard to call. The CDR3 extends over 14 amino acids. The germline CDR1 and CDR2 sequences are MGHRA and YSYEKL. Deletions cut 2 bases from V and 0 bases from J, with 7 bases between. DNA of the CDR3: TGCGCCAGCAGCCAATCCTCAGCTAACTATGGCTACACCTTC. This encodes CASSQSSANYGYTF.

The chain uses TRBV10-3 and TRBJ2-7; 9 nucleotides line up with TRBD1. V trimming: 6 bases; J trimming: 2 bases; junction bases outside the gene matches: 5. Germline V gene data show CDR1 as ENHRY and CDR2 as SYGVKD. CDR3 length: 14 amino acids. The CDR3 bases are TGTGCCATCAGGGGGGGGGACAGGGCCTACGAGCAGTACGTC. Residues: CAIRGGDRAYEQYV.

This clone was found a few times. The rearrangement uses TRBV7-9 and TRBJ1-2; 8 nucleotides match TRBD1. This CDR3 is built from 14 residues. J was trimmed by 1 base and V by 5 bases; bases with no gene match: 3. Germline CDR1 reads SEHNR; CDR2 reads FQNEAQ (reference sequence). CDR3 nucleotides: TGTGCCAGCAGCCCGACAGGGGTTAACTATGGCTACACCTTC. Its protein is CASSPTGVNYGYTF.

CDR3 in DNA: TGTGCCAGCCTTTCAGCGACCTTCTACAATGAGCAGTTCTTC. This encodes CASLSATFYNEQFF. The rearrangement uses TRBV13 and TRBJ2-1; D is undetermined. Germline V gene data show CDR1 as PRHDT and CDR2 as FYEKMQ (reference sequence). This CDR3 comprises 14 residues. V was shortened by 8 bases and J by 3 bases, with 14 bases between the two germline ends.

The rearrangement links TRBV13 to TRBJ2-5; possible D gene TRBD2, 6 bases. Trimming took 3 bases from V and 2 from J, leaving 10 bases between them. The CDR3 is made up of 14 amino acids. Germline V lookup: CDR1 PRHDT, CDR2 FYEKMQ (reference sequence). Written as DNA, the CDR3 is TGTGCCAGCAGCTTTCGGGAGCCTCAAGAGACCCAGTACTTC. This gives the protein CASSFREPQETQYF.

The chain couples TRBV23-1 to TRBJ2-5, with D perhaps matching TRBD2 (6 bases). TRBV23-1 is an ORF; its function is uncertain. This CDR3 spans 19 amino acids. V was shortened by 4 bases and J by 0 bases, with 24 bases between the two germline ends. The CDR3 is CASSPPGLLIFGYQETQYF. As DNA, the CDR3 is TGCGCCAGCAGTCCCCCGGGACTGCTAATCTTCGGGTACCAAGAGACCCAGTACTTC.

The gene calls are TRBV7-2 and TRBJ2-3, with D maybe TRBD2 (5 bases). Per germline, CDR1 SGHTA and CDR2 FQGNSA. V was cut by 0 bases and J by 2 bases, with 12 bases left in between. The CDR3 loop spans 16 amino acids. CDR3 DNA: TGTGCCAGCAGCTTAGCGGGTGGGAGAAACACAGATACGCAGTATTTT. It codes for CASSLAGGRNTDTQYF.

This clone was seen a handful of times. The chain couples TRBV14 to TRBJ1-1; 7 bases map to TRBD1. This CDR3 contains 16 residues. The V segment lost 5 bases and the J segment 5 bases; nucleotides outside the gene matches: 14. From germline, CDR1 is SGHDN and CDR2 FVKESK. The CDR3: CASSDLGAGGKTEAFF. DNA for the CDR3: TGTGCCAGCAGCGATCTTGGGGCAGGGGGTAAAACTGAAGCTTTCTTT.

The CDR3 DNA reads TGTGCCACCAGCAGAGGGGTCGGCGGCAGGGGAGTAGATGGCTACACCTTC. Residues: CATSRGVGGRGVDGYTF. This chain connects TRBV15 to TRBJ1-2; tentative D call: TRBD1 (6 bases). This CDR3 is built from 17 residues. V was shortened by 1 base and J by 6 bases, with 21 bases between the two germline ends. Germline CDR1 is LNHNV and CDR2 is YYDKDF (reference sequence).

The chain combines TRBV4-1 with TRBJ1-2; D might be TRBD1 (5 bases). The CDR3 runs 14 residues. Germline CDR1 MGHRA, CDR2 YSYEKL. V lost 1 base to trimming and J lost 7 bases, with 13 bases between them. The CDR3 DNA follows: TGCGCCAGCAGCCAAGTCGGGGGGGTGCGTGGCTACACCTTC. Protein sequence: CASSQVGGVRGYTF.

The CDR3 region has the DNA TGCGCCAGCAGCCATGCAGTGAACACTGAAGCTTTCTTT. This sequence encodes CASSHAVNTEAFF. The chain links TRBV4-1 to TRBJ1-1, with no clear D. V was pared by 3 bases and J by 0 bases, with 5 bases between. The CDR3 length is 13 residues. Per the germline V gene, CDR1 is MGHRA and CDR2 is YSYEKL.

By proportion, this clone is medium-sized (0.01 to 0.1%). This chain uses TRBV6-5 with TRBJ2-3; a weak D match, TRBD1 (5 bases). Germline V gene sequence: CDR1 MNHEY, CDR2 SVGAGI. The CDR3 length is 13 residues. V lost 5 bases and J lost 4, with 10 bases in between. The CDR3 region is CASSPGFADTQYF. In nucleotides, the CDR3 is TGTGCCAGCAGTCCAGGGTTTGCAGATACGCAGTATTTT.

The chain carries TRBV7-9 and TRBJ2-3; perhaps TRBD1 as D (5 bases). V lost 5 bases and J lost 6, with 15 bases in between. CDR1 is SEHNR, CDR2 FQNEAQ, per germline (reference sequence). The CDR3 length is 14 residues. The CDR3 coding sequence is TGTGCCAGCAGCCCAGGGCTGGAGAAGGATACGCAGTATTTT. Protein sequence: CASSPGLEKDTQYF.

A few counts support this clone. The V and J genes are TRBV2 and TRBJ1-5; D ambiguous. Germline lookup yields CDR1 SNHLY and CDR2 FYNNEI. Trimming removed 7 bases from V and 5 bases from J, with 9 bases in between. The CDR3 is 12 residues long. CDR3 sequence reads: CASKTDYQPQHF. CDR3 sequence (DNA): TGTGCCAGCAAAACAGATTATCAGCCCCAGCATTTT.

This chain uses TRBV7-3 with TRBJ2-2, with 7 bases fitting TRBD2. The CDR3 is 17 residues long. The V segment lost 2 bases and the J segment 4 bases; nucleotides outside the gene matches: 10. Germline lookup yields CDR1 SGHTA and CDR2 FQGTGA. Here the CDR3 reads CASSLLSRAGVTGELFF. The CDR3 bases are TGTGCCAGCAGCTTATTATCCCGGGCGGGAGTCACCGGGGAGCTGTTTTTT.

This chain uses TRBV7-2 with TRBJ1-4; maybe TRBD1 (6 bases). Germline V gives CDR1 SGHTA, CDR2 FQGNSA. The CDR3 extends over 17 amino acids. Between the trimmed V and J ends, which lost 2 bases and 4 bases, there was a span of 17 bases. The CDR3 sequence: CASSLLGHLRDNEKLFF. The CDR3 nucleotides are TGTGCCAGCAGCTTATTGGGACACTTGAGAGATAATGAAAAACTGTTTTTT.

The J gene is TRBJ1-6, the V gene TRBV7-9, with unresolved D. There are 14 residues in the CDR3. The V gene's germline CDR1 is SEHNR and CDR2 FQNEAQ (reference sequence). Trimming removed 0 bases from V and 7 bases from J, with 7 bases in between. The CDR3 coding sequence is TGTGCCAGCAGCTTAGCGGCCACCAATTCACCCCTCCACTTT. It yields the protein CASSLAATNSPLHF.

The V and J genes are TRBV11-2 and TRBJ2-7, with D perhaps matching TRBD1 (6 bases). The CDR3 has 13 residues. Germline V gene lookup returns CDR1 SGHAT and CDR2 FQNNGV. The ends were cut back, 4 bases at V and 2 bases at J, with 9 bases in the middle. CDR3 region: CASSSKGAYEQYV. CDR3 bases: TGTGCCAGCAGCTCAAAGGGGGCCTACGAGCAGTACGTC.

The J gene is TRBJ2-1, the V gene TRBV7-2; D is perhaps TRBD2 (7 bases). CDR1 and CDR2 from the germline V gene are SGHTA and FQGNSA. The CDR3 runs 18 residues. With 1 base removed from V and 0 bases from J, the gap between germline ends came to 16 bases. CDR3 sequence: CASSLVSGGPSSYNEQFF. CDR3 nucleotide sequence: TGTGCCAGCAGCTTAGTTTCGGGGGGCCCTAGCTCCTACAATGAGCAGTTCTTC.